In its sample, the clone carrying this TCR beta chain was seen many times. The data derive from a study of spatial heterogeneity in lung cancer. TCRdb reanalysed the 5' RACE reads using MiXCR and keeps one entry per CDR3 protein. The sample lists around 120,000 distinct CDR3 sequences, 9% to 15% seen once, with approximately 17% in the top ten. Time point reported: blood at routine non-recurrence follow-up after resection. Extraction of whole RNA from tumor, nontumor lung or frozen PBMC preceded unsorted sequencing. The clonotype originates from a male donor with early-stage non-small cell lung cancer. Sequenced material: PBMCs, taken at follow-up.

The CDR3 region is CATSEPGNQPQHF. The CDR3 nucleotides read TGTGCCACCAGTGAGCCGGGCAATCAGCCCCAGCATTTT. The V gene is TRBV24-1, the J gene TRBJ1-5; the D is unclear. Germline CDR1 is KGHDR and CDR2 is SFDVKD. The V end was cut by 4 bases, the J end by 2 bases, with 5 bases between. This CDR3 spans 13 amino acids.